The 15 T cell receptor beta chains given below trace back to one sample, sequenced in a study of T cell clonotyping in hematopoietic cell transplantation. Using immunoSEQ multiplex PCR, the repertoire was profiled, and TCRdb retains in-frame clones only, with some absent. The table has roughly 29,000 clones, roughly 71% seen once. Time point of the sample: recipient sample about 28 days before transplant, after cytoreduction. Sequences were derived from peripheral blood mononuclear cells, sampled before stem cell transplant. The origin of the receptors is a man aged 45-65 years with myelodysplastic syndrome. Some clones in this sample may be carry-over from other donors' samples.

This clone appeared a few times. The chain employs TRBV2 and TRBJ1-2; 12 bases agree with TRBD1. Unmatched junction bases numbered 5, after V lost 1 base and J lost 5 bases. The CDR3 runs 16 residues. The V gene's germline CDR1 is SNHLY and CDR2 FYNNEI. The CDR3 DNA follows: TGTGCCAGCAGTGAAGGGGGGGACAGGGGGCTGTATGGCTACACCTTC. Amino acids: CASSEGGDRGLYGYTF.

The rearrangement joins TRBV5-1 to TRBJ2-7; possibly TRBD1 or TRBD2 for D (5 bases each). The CDR3 has 14 amino acids. With 4 bases removed from V and 6 bases from J, the gap between germline ends came to 17 bases. The germline V gene encodes CDR1 SGHRS and CDR2 YFSETQ. The CDR3 loop is CASSPYTGRLEQYF. For the CDR3, the DNA is TGCGCCAGCAGCCCATATACGGGGCGCCTCGAGCAGTACTTC. The full variable domain, its missing parts supplied by reference TRBV5-1 and TRBJ2-7, is KAGVTQTPRYLIKTRGQQVTLSCSPISGHRSVSWYQQTPGQGLQFLFEYFSETQRNKGNFPGRFSGRQFSNSRSEMNVSTLELGDSALYLCASSPYTGRLEQYFGPGTRLTVT.

The J gene is TRBJ1-2, the V gene TRBV30; 7 bases match TRBD1. V shed 3 bases, J shed 9 bases, and the junction held 10 bases outside the gene matches. CDR3 size: 13 residues. Germline-derived CDR1 and CDR2 are GTSNPN and SVGIG (reference sequence). CDR3 DNA: TGTGCCTGGAGATCTCGTGGGACAGAAAGCTACACCTTC. It codes for CAWRSRGTESYTF. Full variable domain (remainder filled in from reference TRBV30 and TRBJ1-2): SQTIHQWPATLVQPVGSPLSLECTVEGTSNPNLYWYRQAAGRGLQLLFYSVGIGQISSEVPQNLSASRPQDRQFILSSKKLLLSDSGFYLCAWRSRGTESYTFGSGTRLTVV.

This clone came up a few times. The genes are TRBV25-1 and TRBJ2-3; weak D call: TRBD1 (6 bases). CDR3 length: 14 residues. Germline V gene data show CDR1 as MGHDK and CDR2 as SYGVNS. V was trimmed by 2 bases and J by 6 bases, leaving 12 bases between them. This chain's CDR3 is CASSENRVFDTQYF. Here the CDR3 DNA reads TGTGCCAGCAGTGAAAACAGGGTCTTTGATACGCAGTATTTT.

This clone turned up a few times. One junction end does not reproduce the germline sequence, and a read error may be involved. V gene TRBV7-7 combines with J gene TRBJ1-1, with D perhaps TRBD1 (5 bases). The germline V gene encodes CDR1 SSHAT and CDR2 FNYEAQ (reference sequence). This CDR3 is 19 amino acids long. CDR3 region: CASSKGRGSDGSMNTEAFF. The DNA of the CDR3 is TGTGCTAGCAGCAAGGGGAGGGGCTCCGATGGATCGATGAACACTGAAGCCTTCTTT. The variable domain in full, completed from reference TRBV7-7 and TRBJ1-1, reads GAGVSQSPRYKVTKRGQDVTLRCDPISSHATLYWYQQALGQGPEFLTYFNYEAQPDKSGLPSDRFSAERPEGSISTLTIQRTEQRDSAMYRCASSKGRGSDGSMNTEAFFGQGTRLTVV.

This clone was seen a few times. The chain has TRBV19 and TRBJ1-2, with TRBD1 as a possible D gene (6 bases). Trimming left V 3 bases short and J 6 bases short, with 17 bases between. Germline assignment: CDR1 LNHDA and CDR2 SQIVND (reference sequence). The length of the CDR3 is 15 residues. The CDR3 region is CASSIRTATGHGYTF. The CDR3 bases are TGTGCCAGTAGTATCCGGACAGCGACGGGTCATGGCTACACCTTC.

Only one count was recorded for this clone. This chain uses TRBV30 with TRBJ1-2; 9 nucleotides align to TRBD1. The CDR3 has 14 amino acids. V was clipped by 4 bases and J by 4 bases; unmatched bases: 7. Germline loops: CDR1 GTSNPN, CDR2 SVGIG (reference sequence). The DNA for the CDR3 is TGTGCCTGGACCCCGACAGGGGGTTTCTATGGCTACACCTTC. Amino acid sequence: CAWTPTGGFYGYTF.

The table lists this clone with a few counts. The chain joins TRBV10-3 to TRBJ1-1; the D is unclear. CDR3 size: 13 residues. CDR1 is ENHRY, CDR2 SYGVKD, per germline. V was trimmed by 3 bases and J by 0 bases, leaving 5 bases between them. The DNA of the CDR3 is TGTGCCATCAGTGAAGTAGTGAACACTGAAGCTTTCTTT. This encodes CAISEVVNTEAFF.

The V gene is TRBV28, the J gene TRBJ2-7, with D possibly matching TRBD2 (5 bases). Germline CDR1 and CDR2: MDHEN and SYDVKM. This CDR3 is 15 amino acids long. V shed 9 bases and J shed 0 bases, with 18 bases lying between them. The CDR3 bases are TGTGCCAGTAGGCCCGGCGGGTCCCTCTCCTACGAGCAGTACTTC. Its translation: CASRPGGSLSYEQYF.

This sequence joins TRBV25-1 and TRBJ2-5, with 7 positions matching TRBD1. The V gene end was trimmed by 5 bases and the J gene end by 5 bases; junction bases not matched to a gene: 11. This CDR3 is 15 amino acids long. Germline V gives CDR1 MGHDK, CDR2 SYGVNS. This chain's CDR3 is CASSHPRQGLETQYF. CDR3 nucleotide sequence: TGTGCCAGCAGTCACCCAAGACAGGGATTGGAGACCCAGTACTTC.

V gene TRBV5-1 combines with J gene TRBJ2-7; 10 bases map to TRBD1. This CDR3 comprises 14 residues. Trimming cost V 3 bases and J 3 bases; bases outside gene matches: 3. Per the germline V gene, CDR1 is SGHRS and CDR2 is YFSETQ. The CDR3 is CASSSGQGGYEQYF. CDR3 DNA: TGCGCCAGCAGCTCCGGACAGGGGGGCTACGAGCAGTACTTC.

The V call is TRBV6-6, the J call TRBJ1-5; 8 nucleotides agree with TRBD1. With 0 bases clipped from V and 7 bases from J, the junction kept 5 bases outside the gene matches. CDR3 length equals 15 residues. Germline loops: CDR1 MNHNY, CDR2 SVGAGI (reference sequence). CDR3 in amino acids: CASSYSGQGAQPQHF. For the CDR3, the DNA is TGTGCCAGCAGTTACTCAGGACAGGGAGCCCAGCCCCAGCATTTT.

The V and J genes are TRBV6-5 and TRBJ1-2, with D possibly being TRBD1 (5 bases). This CDR3 comprises 14 residues. In germline, CDR1 is MNHEY, CDR2 SVGAGI. The V and J ends lost 2 bases and 8 bases respectively, with 15 bases between them. The CDR3 coding sequence is TGTGCCAGCAGTTACAAATGGCCGGGGGGAGGCTACACCTTC. It is translated as CASSYKWPGGGYTF.

The chain employs TRBV2 and TRBJ2-7; D perhaps matches TRBD1 (6 bases). The V end lost 6 bases, the J end lost 7 bases, and 10 bases lay between the germline ends. Germline V lookup: CDR1 SNHLY, CDR2 FYNNEI. This CDR3 has 11 amino acids. CDR3 protein: CASSRGEEQYF. DNA for the CDR3: TGTGCCAGCAGCAGGGGTGAGGAGCAGTACTTC.

The chain recombines TRBV2 with TRBJ2-7; TRBD1 agrees at 8 bases. Unmatched junction bases numbered 3, after V lost 6 bases and J lost 2 bases. Germline V lookup: CDR1 SNHLY, CDR2 FYNNEI. The CDR3 spans 13 residues. The CDR3 here is CASSAGQAYEQYF. The DNA of the CDR3 is TGTGCCAGCAGCGCGGGACAGGCCTACGAGCAGTACTTC.